The T cell receptor (beta chain) described here comes from a study of breast tumors, draining lymph nodes, adjacent tissues (dated by TCRdb to 2016 to 2018). With regard to the full study: TCR beta repertoires were compared across tumor, adjacent nontumor tissue and axillary lymph nodes obtained from breast cancer patients. In human breast cancer, the study set out to assess how tumor, surrounding tissue and draining lymph node repertoires relate to one another and whether T cells might be exchanged between them. The research as a whole found: The study presented the conclusion that tumor T cells originate in lymph nodes as consistent with a hypothesis, not as something directly demonstrated. Tumor and nontumor tissue repertoires were found to be significantly more similar in luminal-like than in basal-like breast cancer. Tumors showed preferential V and J gene usage, and their T-cell repertoire diversity fell below that of lymph nodes yet above that of nontumor tissue. The data were judged consistent with most tumor T cells deriving from the lymph node and then expanding within tumor tissue.

This clonotype appeared a few times. This clone's antigen is unknown. The sample holds no much larger clone one base away, and base qualities are not on file. The axillary draining lymph nodes of breast cancer patients were the source of the lymph node samples. These reads were obtained on an Illumina HiSeq 2000. Multiplex PCR amplification was used to build the TCR beta chain libraries. The amplified TCR beta chain products were analyzed by high-throughput sequencing. In TCRdb, the public reads were trimmed at Q25 with fastp and aligned with MiXCR, with productive beta chains retained. Identical CDR3 protein sequences are pooled into one entry, listed with their most common genes and DNA. For this sample there are roughly 260,000 distinct CDR3 sequences; over 25% appear just once. The ten largest clones represent 1.1% of the sample. Trimming takes 1 base from V and 6 bases from J, and the germline ends sit 10 bases apart. Taken from the germline V gene, the CDR1 and CDR2 loops are SGHAT and FQNNGV. The cysteine opens and the phenylalanine closes a CDR3 of 13 amino acids. CDR3 DNA only is kept here, 39 bases in frame from base 1.

The chain links TRBV11-2 with TRBJ2-7, with the D gene call left open. Input material: axillary lymph node tissue. The clonotype originates from a female donor with breast cancer. Some clones in this sample may be carry-over from other donors' samples. The nucleotide sequence reads TGTGCCAGCAGCTTAGTACAGACCTCCGAGCAGTACTTC. It specifies CASSLVQTSEQYF.